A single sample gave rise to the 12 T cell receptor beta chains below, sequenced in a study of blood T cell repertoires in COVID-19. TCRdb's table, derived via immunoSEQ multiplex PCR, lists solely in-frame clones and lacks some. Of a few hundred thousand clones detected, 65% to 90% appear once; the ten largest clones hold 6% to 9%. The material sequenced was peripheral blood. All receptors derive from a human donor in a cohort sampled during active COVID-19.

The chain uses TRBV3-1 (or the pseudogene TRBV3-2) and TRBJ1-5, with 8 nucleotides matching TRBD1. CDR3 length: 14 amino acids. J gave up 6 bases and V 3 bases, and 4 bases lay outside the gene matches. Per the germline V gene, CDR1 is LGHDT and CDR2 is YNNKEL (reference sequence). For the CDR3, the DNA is TGTGCCAGCAGCCATTCCGGGACAGGTCAGCCCCAGCATTTT. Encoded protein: CASSHSGTGQPQHF.

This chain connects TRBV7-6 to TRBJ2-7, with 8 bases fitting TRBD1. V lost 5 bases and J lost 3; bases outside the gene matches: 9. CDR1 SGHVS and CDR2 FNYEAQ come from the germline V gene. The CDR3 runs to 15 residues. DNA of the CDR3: TGTGCCAGCAGCCCCCGACAGGGGAAAGTCTACGAGCAGTACTTC. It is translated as CASSPRQGKVYEQYF.

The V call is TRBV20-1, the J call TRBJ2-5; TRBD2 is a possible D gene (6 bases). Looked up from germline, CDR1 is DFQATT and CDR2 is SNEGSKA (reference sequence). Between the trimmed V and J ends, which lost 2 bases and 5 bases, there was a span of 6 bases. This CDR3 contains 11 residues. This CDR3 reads CSARLAETQYF. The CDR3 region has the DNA TGCAGTGCTAGACTAGCGGAGACCCAGTACTTC.

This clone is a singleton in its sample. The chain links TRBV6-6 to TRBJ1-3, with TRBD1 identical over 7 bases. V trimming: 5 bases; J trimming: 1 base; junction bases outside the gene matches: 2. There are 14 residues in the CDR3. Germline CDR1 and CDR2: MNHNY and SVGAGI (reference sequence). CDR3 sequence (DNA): TGTGCCAGCAGTGAGACAGGGTCTGGAAACACCATATATTTT. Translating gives CASSETGSGNTIYF.

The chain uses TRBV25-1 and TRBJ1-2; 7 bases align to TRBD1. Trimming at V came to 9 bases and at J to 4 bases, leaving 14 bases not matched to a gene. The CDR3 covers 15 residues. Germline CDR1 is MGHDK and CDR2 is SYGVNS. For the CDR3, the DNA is TGTGCCAGTCAACCGACCGGGACAGCAATCTATGGCTACACCTTC. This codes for CASQPTGTAIYGYTF.

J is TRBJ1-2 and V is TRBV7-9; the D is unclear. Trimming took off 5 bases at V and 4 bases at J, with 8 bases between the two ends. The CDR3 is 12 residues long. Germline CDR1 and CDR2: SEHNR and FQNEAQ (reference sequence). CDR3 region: CASSAGTYGYTF. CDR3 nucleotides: TGTGCCAGCAGCGCAGGTACCTATGGCTACACCTTC.

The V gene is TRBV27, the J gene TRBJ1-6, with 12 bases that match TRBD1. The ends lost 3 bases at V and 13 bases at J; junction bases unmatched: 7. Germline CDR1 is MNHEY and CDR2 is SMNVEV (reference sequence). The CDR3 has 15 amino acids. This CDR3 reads CASSFSGTGGFPLHF. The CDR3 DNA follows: TGTGCCAGCAGTTTCAGCGGGACAGGGGGCTTCCCCCTCCACTTT.

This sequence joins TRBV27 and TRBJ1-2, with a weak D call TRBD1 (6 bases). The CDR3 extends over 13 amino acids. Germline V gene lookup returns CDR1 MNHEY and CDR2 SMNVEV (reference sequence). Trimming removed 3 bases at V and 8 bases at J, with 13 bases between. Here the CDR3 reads CASSLTGFRGYTF. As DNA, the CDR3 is TGTGCCAGCAGTTTGACAGGCTTCAGAGGCTACACCTTC.

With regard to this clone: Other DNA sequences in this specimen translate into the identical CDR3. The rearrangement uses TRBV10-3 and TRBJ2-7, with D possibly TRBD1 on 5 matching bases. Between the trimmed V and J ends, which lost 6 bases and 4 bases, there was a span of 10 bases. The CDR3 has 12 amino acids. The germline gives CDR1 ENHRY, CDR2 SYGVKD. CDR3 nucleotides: TGTGCCATCAGAGACAGTACTTACGAGCAGTACTTC. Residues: CAIRDSTYEQYF.

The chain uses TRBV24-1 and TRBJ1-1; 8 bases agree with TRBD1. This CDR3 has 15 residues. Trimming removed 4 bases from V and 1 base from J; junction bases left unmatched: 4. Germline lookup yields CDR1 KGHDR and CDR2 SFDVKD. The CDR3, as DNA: TGTGCCACCAGTGAATCAGGGGGCAAGAACACTGAAGCTTTCTTT. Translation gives CATSESGGKNTEAFF.

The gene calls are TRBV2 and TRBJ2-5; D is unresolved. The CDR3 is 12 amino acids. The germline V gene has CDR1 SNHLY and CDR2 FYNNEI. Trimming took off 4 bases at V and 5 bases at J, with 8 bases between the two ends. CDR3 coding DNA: TGTGCCAGCAGTGGTAGCCCGGAGACCCAGTACTTC. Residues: CASSGSPETQYF.

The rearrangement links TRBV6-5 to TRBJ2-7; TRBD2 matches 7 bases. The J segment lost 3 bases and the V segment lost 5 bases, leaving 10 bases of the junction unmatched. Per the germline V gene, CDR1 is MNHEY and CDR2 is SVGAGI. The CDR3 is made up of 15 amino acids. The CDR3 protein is CASSPPGLKIYEQYF. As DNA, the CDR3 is TGTGCCAGCAGTCCTCCGGGACTAAAGATCTACGAGCAGTACTTC.